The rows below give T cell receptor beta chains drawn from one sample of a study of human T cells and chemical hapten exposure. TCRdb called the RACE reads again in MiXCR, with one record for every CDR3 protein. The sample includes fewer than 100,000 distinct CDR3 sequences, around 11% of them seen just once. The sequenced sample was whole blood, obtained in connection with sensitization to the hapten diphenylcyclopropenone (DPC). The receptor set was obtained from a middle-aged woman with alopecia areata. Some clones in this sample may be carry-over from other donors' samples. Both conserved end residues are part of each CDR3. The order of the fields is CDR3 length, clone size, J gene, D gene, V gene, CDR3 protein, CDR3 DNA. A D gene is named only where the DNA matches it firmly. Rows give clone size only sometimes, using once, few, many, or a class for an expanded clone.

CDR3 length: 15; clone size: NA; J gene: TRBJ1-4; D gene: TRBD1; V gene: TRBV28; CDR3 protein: CASISSGTGNEKLFF; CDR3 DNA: TGTGCCAGCATTTCCTCCGGGACAGGGAATGAAAAACTGTTTTTT
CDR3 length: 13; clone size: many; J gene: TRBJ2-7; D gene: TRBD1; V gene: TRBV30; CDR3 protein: CAASQGVSYEQYF; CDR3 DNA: TGTGCCGCATCCCAGGGGGTCTCCTACGAGCAGTACTTC
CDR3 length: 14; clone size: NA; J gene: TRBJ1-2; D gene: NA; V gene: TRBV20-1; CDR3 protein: CSATSVGLNYGYTF; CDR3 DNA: TGCAGTGCCACCTCAGTGGGACTGAACTATGGCTACACCTTC
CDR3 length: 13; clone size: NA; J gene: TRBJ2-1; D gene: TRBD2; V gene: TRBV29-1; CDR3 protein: CSVGTSGTYEQFF; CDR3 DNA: TGCAGCGTTGGGACTAGCGGGACCTATGAGCAGTTCTTC
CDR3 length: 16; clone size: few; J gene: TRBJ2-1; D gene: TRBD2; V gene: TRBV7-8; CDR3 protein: CASSIDRDYIWNEQFF; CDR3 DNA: TGTGCCAGCAGCATCGACCGGGACTACATCTGGAATGAGCAGTTCTTC
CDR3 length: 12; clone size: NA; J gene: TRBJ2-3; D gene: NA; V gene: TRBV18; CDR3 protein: CASSGQRDTQYF; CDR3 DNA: TGTGCCAGCTCAGGACAGCGAGATACGCAGTATTTT
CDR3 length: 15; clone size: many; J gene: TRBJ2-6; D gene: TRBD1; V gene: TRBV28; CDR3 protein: CASSPGGAGANVLTF; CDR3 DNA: TGTGCCAGCAGCCCAGGGGGCGCTGGGGCCAACGTCCTGACTTTC
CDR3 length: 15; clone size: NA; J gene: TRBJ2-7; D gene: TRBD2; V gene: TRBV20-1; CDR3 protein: CSASLGASGSYEQYF; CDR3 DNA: TGCAGTGCTTCCCTAGGGGCTAGCGGGAGCTACGAGCAGTACTTC
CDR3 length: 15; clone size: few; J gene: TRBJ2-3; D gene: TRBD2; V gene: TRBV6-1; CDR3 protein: CASSGLAGGPDTQYF; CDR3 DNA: TGTGCCAGCAGTGGGCTAGCGGGAGGGCCAGATACGCAGTATTTT
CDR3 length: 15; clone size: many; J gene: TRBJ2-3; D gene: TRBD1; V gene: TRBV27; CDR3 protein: CASSALGQGENTQYF; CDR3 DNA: TGTGCCAGCAGTGCACTGGGACAGGGGGAAAATACGCAGTATTTT
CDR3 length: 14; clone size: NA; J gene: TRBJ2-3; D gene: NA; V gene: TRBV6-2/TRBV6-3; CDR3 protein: CASSYSSRTDTQYF; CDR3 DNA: TGTGCCAGCAGTTACTCGTCCCGCACAGATACGCAGTATTTT
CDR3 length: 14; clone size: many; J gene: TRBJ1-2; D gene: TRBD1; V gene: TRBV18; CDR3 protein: CASSPPGQEHGYTF; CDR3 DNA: TGTGCCAGCTCACCACCCGGACAGGAACATGGCTACACCTTC
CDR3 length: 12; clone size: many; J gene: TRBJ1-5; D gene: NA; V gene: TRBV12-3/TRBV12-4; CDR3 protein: CASGASGQPQHF; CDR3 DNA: TGTGCCAGCGGCGCCAGTGGTCAGCCCCAGCATTTT
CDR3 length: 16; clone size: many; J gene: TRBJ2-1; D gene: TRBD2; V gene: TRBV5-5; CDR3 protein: CASSLGPSGSYNEQFF; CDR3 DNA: TGTGCCAGCAGCTTGGGACCTAGCGGATCCTACAATGAGCAGTTCTTC